These T cell receptor beta chains were read from a single sample in a study of shared clonotypes between healthy human individuals. Sequenced by immunoSEQ multiplex PCR; TCRdb stores in-frame clones only, minus some. The sample contains about 1 million clones, roughly 70% of which appear only once. The sequencing sample was made of memory CD4+ T cells sorted from blood. The receptors shown here come from a man between 18 and 35 years old in good health. CDR3s include the opening cysteine and the closing phenylalanine or tryptophan. The order of the fields is V gene, J gene, clone size, CDR3 protein. Rows give clone size only sometimes, using once, few, many, or a class for an expanded clone.

V: TRBV28; J: TRBJ2-1; size: NA; CDR3: CASTLTGPYNEQFF
V: TRBV18; J: TRBJ1-6; size: NA; CDR3: CASSPVYTGNSPLHF
V: TRBV7-2; J: TRBJ2-1; size: NA; CDR3: CASSLGPDSYNEQFF
V: TRBV4-3; J: TRBJ2-1; size: NA; CDR3: CASSQGGTPSYNEQFF
V: TRBV21-1; J: TRBJ2-2; size: NA; CDR3: CASSKKGTSGVPGGTGELFF
V: TRBV5-1; J: TRBJ2-7; size: NA; CDR3: CASSLDRYEQYF
V: TRBV5-5; J: TRBJ1-6; size: NA; CDR3: CASSSVRADLRTSPLHF
V: TRBV10-3; J: TRBJ2-5; size: NA; CDR3: CAISIGSGGGQETQYF
V: TRBV9; J: TRBJ2-3; size: NA; CDR3: CASSSLFGADTQYF
V: TRBV5-1; J: TRBJ2-5; size: NA; CDR3: CASSLSLETQYF
V: TRBV4-2; J: TRBJ1-2; size: NA; CDR3: CASSADNYGYTF
V: TRBV10-3; J: TRBJ2-1; size: NA; CDR3: CAISLGSPPDNEQFF
V: TRBV11-2; J: TRBJ2-5; size: NA; CDR3: CASSLDLVASGRRETQYF
V: TRBV28; J: TRBJ2-6; size: NA; CDR3: CASGTGFSGANVLTF
V: TRBV30; J: TRBJ1-2; size: NA; CDR3: CAWSSGPGYTF
V: TRBV2; J: TRBJ1-3; size: NA; CDR3: CASSDGTHSGNTIYF
V: TRBV5-1; J: TRBJ1-5; size: NA; CDR3: CASSLWVDQPQHF
V: TRBV11-3; J: TRBJ2-1; size: NA; CDR3: CASSLQQGLSNEQFF
V: TRBV7-8; J: TRBJ1-2; size: NA; CDR3: CASSLGTTGGYGYTF
V: TRBV5-4; J: TRBJ2-2; size: NA; CDR3: CASTPQGARTGELFF
V: TRBV30; J: TRBJ2-7; size: NA; CDR3: CAWSPSGRDDEQYF
V: TRBV10-3; J: TRBJ1-1; size: NA; CDR3: CAISRTPDTEAFF
V: TRBV5-1; J: TRBJ2-1; size: few; CDR3: CASSLAVGNEQFF
V: TRBV5-4; J: TRBJ1-2; size: NA; CDR3: CASSSPGGYGYTF
V: TRBV29-1; J: TRBJ1-1; size: NA; CDR3: CSVHGEGDTEAFF
V: TRBV5-1; J: TRBJ2-7; size: NA; CDR3: CASSLTPLYEQYF
V: TRBV6-6; J: TRBJ1-1; size: NA; CDR3: CASSLYTEAFF
V: TRBV4-3; J: TRBJ2-7; size: NA; CDR3: CASSPLPGGSEQYF
V: TRBV5-1; J: TRBJ2-7; size: NA; CDR3: CASSWTTGGNNEQYF
V: TRBV5-8; J: TRBJ1-5; size: NA; CDR3: CASSRVRGNSNQPQHF
V: TRBV28; J: TRBJ2-7; size: NA; CDR3: CASSRRGKTYEQYF
V: TRBV15; J: TRBJ2-2; size: NA; CDR3: CATSFPGSTGELFF
V: TRBV6-4; J: TRBJ2-1; size: NA; CDR3: CASSADRHNEQFF
V: TRBV6-6; J: TRBJ1-2; size: NA; CDR3: CASTRSEGYGYTF
V: TRBV28; J: TRBJ1-5; size: NA; CDR3: CASSLSETGYSNQPQHF
V: TRBV14; J: TRBJ1-2; size: NA; CDR3: CASSPGDDYGYTF
V: TRBV27; J: TRBJ2-6; size: NA; CDR3: CASSLFRPGSGANVLTF
V: TRBV9; J: TRBJ2-1; size: NA; CDR3: CASSVGQTGANEQFF
V: TRBV10-3; J: TRBJ1-4; size: once; CDR3: CASRAPNEKLFF
V: TRBV5-1; J: TRBJ2-5; size: NA; CDR3: CASSLWTSQQETQYF
V: TRBV7-6; J: TRBJ2-7; size: NA; CDR3: CASSPEDGTYEQYF
V: TRBV6-5; J: TRBJ2-7; size: NA; CDR3: CASSADRGQMSEQYF
V: TRBV11-2; J: TRBJ1-2; size: NA; CDR3: CASSLVTSSVVSYGYTF
V: TRBV27; J: TRBJ1-1; size: NA; CDR3: CASSRTDRAYTEAFF
V: TRBV7-9; J: TRBJ1-6; size: NA; CDR3: CASSRQGSNSPLHF
V: TRBV6-5; J: TRBJ2-7; size: NA; CDR3: CASTESGGYEQYF
V: TRBV6-6; J: TRBJ2-3; size: NA; CDR3: CASSGDEGRVTQYF
V: TRBV4-3; J: TRBJ2-5; size: NA; CDR3: CASSQDRAAAPKQYF
V: TRBV27; J: TRBJ1-2; size: NA; CDR3: CASSLPGGYGYTF
V: TRBV7-2; J: TRBJ1-2; size: few; CDR3: CASSWVQGTYGYTF
V: TRBV5-4; J: TRBJ1-2; size: NA; CDR3: CASSFRTGSGYTF